This T cell receptor (beta chain) originates from a study of blood T cell repertoires in COVID-19 (dated by TCRdb to about 2020). Describing the broader study: The collaborator samples originated in the United States, Italy and Spain and spanned the acute and convalescent phases of COVID-19. Nearly every sample came with metadata listing a de-identified subject ID, COVID-19 status, age in years and sex. Where available, HLA class I and class II types were obtained from metadata supplied by the sample provider rather than from assay-based typing. A freely available public database, intended as a resource for researchers studying the immune response to SARS-CoV-2, is where the repertoires were released. Deeply sampled blood TCRbeta repertoires from subjects exposed to, actively infected with, or recovered from COVID-19 were included in the dataset. The samples were drawn from two sources: the first 160 participants of the ongoing ImmuneRACE study, and 1,000 to 1,500 subjects contributed by 6 global collaborators. The material from the prospective study consisted of cDNA or gDNA derived from T cells, B-cell-depleted T cells, or PBMCs.

According to the germline V gene (reference sequence), CDR1 reads LNHDA and CDR2 reads SQIVND. Spanning cysteine to phenylalanine, the CDR3 consists of 15 amino acids. The CDR3 DNA has 45 bases and is translated from base 1. Germline trimming: 2 bases from V, 5 bases from J; junction bases outside gene matches: 9. Regarding this clone: What antigen it recognizes has not been identified. Base qualities are not at hand, and no much larger clone is one base apart.

The paper's findings and limits, for the study overall: How much clinical and demographic metadata was included differed by source and by participant, and the metadata was provided uncurated.

Participants in the prospective study were enrolled through a virtual design, were aged about 18 to 90 years, and lived in roughly 24 United States geographic areas. In the prospective study, participants were assigned to cohorts based on the clinical history participants reported in a screening survey and a study questionnaire. Recovered participants in ImmuneRACE Cohort 3 were defined as having two consecutive negative NP/OP PCR tests, clearance from a healthcare professional, or resolution of symptoms. Mobile phlebotomists in the prospective study collected whole blood, serum and a nasopharyngeal or oropharyngeal swab from every participant. Over an approximately two-month period, participants in the prospective study had the option of providing additional blood draws and questionnaires. Prospective study blood samples were shipped either frozen or at room temperature before DNA extraction.

TCRbeta CDR3 regions were amplified from genomic DNA using the immunoSEQ Assay, a bias-controlled multiplex PCR. Per the source publication's procedure: Within the assay, amplification of reference gene primers was used to estimate how many nucleated cells each sample contained. To quantify the absolute abundance of each unique TCRbeta CDR3 rearrangement, sequence reads were collapsed and filtered. For each sample, productive Simpson clonality was calculated by taking the square root of Simpson's diversity index across productive rearrangements. In its TCRdb copy, this immuneACCESS table keeps in-frame sequences only and misses some clones. Where compared with another copy, unresolved V genes explain less than half of these, and the others have no known cause. The V and J calls and clone size were taken over from that table, and D and trimming were inferred from the DNA. The sample profile shows roughly 370,000 clones; about 87% of them were found once. 10% of the sample is in the top ten clones.

This chain joins TRBV19 to TRBJ2-7; 7 bases in the junction line up with TRBD1. The specimen sequenced was PBMCs or T cells enriched from blood (not recorded which). The source is a woman between 50 and 59 years old who had recovered from COVID-19. The CDR3: CASSISRGRGDEQYF. The sequenced DNA: TGTGCCAGTAGTATAAGTAGGGGGCGAGGCGACGAGCAGTACTTC.